Below, 29 T cell receptor beta chains from the same sample are listed, as sequenced in a study of CD8 T cells in Susac syndrome. The RNA input was 0.5 to 1 ug, and it was reverse transcribed with random hexamers. TCRdb re-analysed the immunoSEQ multiplex PCR reads in MiXCR, keeping a single row per CDR3 protein. The sample records around 130,000 distinct CDR3 sequences, over 80% being singletons. Sample: CD8+ T cells from PBMCs. All receptors come from a human donor with multiple sclerosis.

V usage is TRBV11-2 and J usage is TRBJ2-1, with 8 positions matching TRBD1. Losses at the gene ends were 6 bases for V and 3 bases for J; bases not matched to a gene: 10. Germline-derived CDR1 and CDR2 are SGHAT and FQNNGV. CDR3 size: 16 residues. CDR3 region: CASRRVQGAIYNEQFF. In DNA form, the CDR3 reads TGTGCCAGCAGAAGGGTCCAGGGGGCAATCTACAATGAGCAGTTCTTC.

This sequence joins TRBV5-6 and TRBJ1-1, with TRBD1 matching over 7 bases. The trim removed 2 bases at V and 7 bases at J, leaving 11 bases unmatched. The CDR3 covers 15 residues. Looked up from germline, CDR1 is SGHDT and CDR2 is YYEEEE. The CDR3 protein is CASSFARNRGDEAFF. The CDR3 nucleotides read TGTGCCAGCAGCTTCGCCCGGAACAGGGGAGATGAAGCTTTCTTT. The complete variable domain, with remaining parts taken from reference TRBV5-6 and TRBJ1-1, reads DAGVTQSPTHLIKTRGQQVTLRCSPKSGHDTVSWYQQALGQGPQFIFQYYEEEERQRGNFPDRFSGHQFPNYSSELNVNALLLGDSALYLCASSFARNRGDEAFFGQGTRLTVV.

The rearrangement uses TRBV28 and TRBJ2-1; D gene unclear. V was trimmed by 6 bases and J by 0 bases, leaving 15 bases between them. The CDR3 is 16 amino acids. Germline CDR1 is MDHEN and CDR2 is SYDVKM. The CDR3 here is CASSPPTLYSYNEQFF. The CDR3 nucleotides are TGTGCCAGCAGCCCTCCGACACTATACTCCTACAATGAGCAGTTCTTC.

This clonotype was seen just once. The J gene is TRBJ2-2, the V gene TRBV6-5; 7 bases are shared with TRBD2. Germline assignment: CDR1 MNHEY and CDR2 SVGAGI. CDR3 length: 13 residues. J gave up 6 bases and V 6 bases, and 4 bases lay outside the gene matches. In nucleotides, the CDR3 is TGTGCCAGCAGACCGGGGGGACCCGGGGAGCTGTTTTTT. Its translation is CASRPGGPGELFF.

The chain combines TRBV7-9 with TRBJ1-5, with D hard to call. Germline assignment: CDR1 SEHNR and CDR2 FQNEAQ (reference sequence). V was trimmed by 7 bases and J by 4 bases, leaving 8 bases between them. The CDR3 spans 12 residues. CDR3: CASTSFNQPQHF. The CDR3 nucleotides are TGTGCCAGCACGTCTTTTAATCAGCCCCAGCATTTT.

This chain uses TRBV28 with TRBJ2-5; D not certain. CDR1 is MDHEN, CDR2 SYDVKM, per germline. This CDR3 comprises 12 residues. The V end was cut by 3 bases, the J end by 2 bases, with 4 bases between. The CDR3 DNA reads TGTGCCAGCAGTTTTATTCAAGAGACCCAGTACTTC. Protein: CASSFIQETQYF.

The rearrangement links TRBV7-9 to TRBJ1-1; D gene ambiguous. V was pared by 3 bases and J by 9 bases, with 14 bases between. The CDR3 is made up of 13 amino acids. Germline CDR1 reads SEHNR; CDR2 reads FQNEAQ (reference sequence). The DNA of the CDR3 is TGTGCCAGCAGCTTGGGCAGCATACCGAAAGCTTTCTTT. Protein sequence: CASSLGSIPKAFF.

CDR3 sequence: CASRLRVQANEKLFF. CDR3 in DNA: TGTGCCAGCAGGCTTAGAGTGCAGGCTAATGAAAAACTGTTTTTT. V gene TRBV6-6 combines with J gene TRBJ1-4, with D unresolved. The CDR3 is 15 amino acids. Trimming took 6 bases from V and 3 from J, leaving 14 bases between them. The V gene's germline CDR1 is MNHNY and CDR2 SVGAGI (reference sequence).

The CDR3 is CASSFLAERTYNEQFF. DNA for the CDR3: TGTGCCAGCAGTTTCTTAGCGGAGAGGACATACAATGAGCAGTTCTTC. The chain recombines TRBV6-5 with TRBJ2-1; a weak D match, TRBD2 (6 bases). The CDR3 loop spans 16 amino acids. V was shortened by 4 bases and J by 4 bases, with 17 bases between the two germline ends. The germline V gene encodes CDR1 MNHEY and CDR2 SVGAGI.

This chain uses TRBV5-1 with TRBJ1-1; tentatively, D is TRBD1 (5 bases). Germline V gene data show CDR1 as SGHRS and CDR2 as YFSETQ. The length of the CDR3 is 13 residues. V lost 4 bases to trimming and J lost 4 bases, with 11 bases between them. This chain's CDR3 is CASSLSGITEAFF. CDR3 nucleotides: TGCGCCAGCAGCCTATCAGGGATCACTGAAGCTTTCTTT.

The count of this clonotype is one. The chain links TRBV13 to TRBJ2-6, with 8 bases matching TRBD2. From germline, CDR1 is PRHDT and CDR2 FYEKMQ (reference sequence). J gave up 1 base and V 1 base, and 3 bases lay outside the gene matches. This CDR3 spans 17 amino acids. CDR3 sequence reads: CASSLERGRSGANVLTF. The CDR3 DNA sequence: TGTGCCAGCAGCTTAGAGCGGGGGAGGTCTGGGGCCAACGTCCTGACTTTC.

This chain uses TRBV4-1 with TRBJ1-2; TRBD1 aligns across 7 bases. The V segment lost 5 bases and the J segment 3 bases; nucleotides outside the gene matches: 15. Germline V gene sequence: CDR1 MGHRA, CDR2 YSYEKL. The CDR3 extends over 17 amino acids. Written as DNA, the CDR3 is TGCGCCAGCAGCTCTCACAGGGGATCGATTGGGGACTATGGCTACACCTTC. Translated, it gives CASSSHRGSIGDYGYTF.

This chain joins TRBV29-1 and TRBJ2-3; no clear D gene. CDR1 is SQVTM, CDR2 ANQGSEA, per germline. V lost 0 bases and J 5 bases, leaving 6 bases between the germline ends. This CDR3 has 12 amino acids. The CDR3 nucleotides are TGCAGCGTTGAAGATACGGAAGATACGCAGTATTTT. Protein product: CSVEDTEDTQYF.

This clonotype was seen more than once but under ten times. The chain joins TRBV7-3 to TRBJ2-1; 10 bases are shared with TRBD2. The V and J ends lost 5 bases and 4 bases, in that order; junction bases with no gene match: 5. The CDR3 contains 15 residues. Germline CDR1 SGHTA, CDR2 FQGTGA. CDR3 in amino acids: CASSPLAGPYNEQFF. Written as DNA, the CDR3 is TGTGCCAGCAGCCCACTAGCGGGGCCATACAATGAGCAGTTCTTC. The full variable domain, completed using reference TRBV7-3 and TRBJ2-1, is GAGVSQTPSNKVTEKGKYVELRCDPISGHTALYWYRQSLGQGPEFLIYFQGTGAADDSGLPNDRFFAVRPEGSVSTLKIQRTERGDSAVYLCASSPLAGPYNEQFFGPGTRLTVL.

This sequence joins TRBV3-1 and TRBJ2-6; D is ambiguous. This CDR3 has 15 residues. V gave up 7 bases and J gave up 0 bases, with 10 bases separating them. Germline CDR1 LGHDT, CDR2 YNNKEL (reference sequence). The CDR3 here is CASKTTPSGANVLTF. The CDR3 DNA follows: TGTGCCAGCAAAACAACCCCCTCTGGGGCCAACGTCCTGACTTTC. The full variable domain, with the rest looked up from reference TRBV3-1 and TRBJ2-6, is DTAVSQTPKYLVTQMGNDKSIKCEQNLGHDTMYWYKQDSKKFLKIMFSYNNKELIINETVPNRFSPKSPDKAHLNLHINSLELGDSAVYFCASKTTPSGANVLTFGAGSRLTVL.

This sequence joins TRBV20-1 and TRBJ1-1; D gene uncertain. Germline V gives CDR1 DFQATT, CDR2 SNEGSKA (reference sequence). Between the trimmed V and J ends, which lost 0 bases and 6 bases, there was a span of 8 bases. The CDR3 runs 12 residues. CDR3 DNA sequence: TGCAGTGCTAGAGATGAAGCCCCTGAAGCTTTCTTT. This codes for CSARDEAPEAFF.

This clonotype was seen once. This CDR3 is CASSLSSPSTEAFF. The DNA of the CDR3 is TGTGCCAGCAGTTTATCGTCCCCGAGCACTGAAGCTTTCTTT. This sequence joins TRBV27 and TRBJ1-1; no clear D gene. Germline values: CDR1 MNHEY, CDR2 SMNVEV (reference sequence). The CDR3 is 14 amino acids. Deletions cut 0 bases from V and 4 bases from J, with 9 bases between.

The V call is TRBV6-5, the J call TRBJ1-2; D remains ambiguous. Germline lookup yields CDR1 MNHEY and CDR2 SVGAGI. V was clipped by 11 bases and J by 7 bases, with 11 bases between them. The CDR3 consists of 10 residues. This chain's CDR3 is CAFRQGGYTF. DNA for the CDR3: TGTGCCTTCCGCCAAGGTGGCTACACCTTC.

The chain employs TRBV20-1 and TRBJ2-7; D is possibly TRBD1 or TRBD2 (5 bases each). V lost 6 bases and J lost 1, with 22 bases in between. The CDR3 runs 16 residues. Germline CDR1 is DFQATT and CDR2 is SNEGSKA (reference sequence). CDR3 coding DNA: TGCAGTGCCAACGACGGGTGGGGCGGGCTTTCCTACGAGCAGTACTTC. This codes for CSANDGWGGLSYEQYF.

CDR3 in DNA: TGTGCCAGCAGCCCCTCCTCCCCCGGGACTAGGGGCTATGAGCAGTTCTTC. Protein: CASSPSSPGTRGYEQFF. The rearrangement uses TRBV7-9 and TRBJ2-1, with 8 nucleotides matching TRBD2. The junction had 17 bases not matched to a gene; V was cut back by 5 bases and J by 8 bases. CDR3 size: 17 residues. CDR1 is SEHNR and CDR2 is FQNEAQ in the germline V gene (reference sequence).

The J gene is TRBJ1-5, the V gene TRBV28; 8 bases align to TRBD1. J lost 0 bases, V lost 6 bases, and 19 bases had no gene match. This CDR3 has 20 amino acids. CDR1 and CDR2 from the germline V gene are MDHEN and SYDVKM. In DNA form, the CDR3 reads TGTGCCAGCAGGTCGGAATATCCGGGACAGGCTCCCTATAGCAATCAGCCCCAGCATTTT. It translates to CASRSEYPGQAPYSNQPQHF.

CDR3 in amino acids: CASIGGGRNQPQHF. In DNA form, the CDR3 reads TGTGCCAGCATAGGAGGGGGGCGCAATCAGCCCCAGCATTTT. The chain is built from TRBV6-1 and TRBJ1-5, with TRBD1 as a possible D gene (6 bases). V was shortened by 7 bases and J by 2 bases, with 12 bases between the two germline ends. CDR1 is MNHNS and CDR2 is SASEGT in the germline V gene. The CDR3 sequence is 14 residues long.

On this clonotype itself: The germline gene is not matched at one end of the junction; a read error may be the cause. The gene calls are TRBV7-9 and TRBJ2-1; 7 nucleotides align to TRBD1. Germline V lookup: CDR1 SEHNR, CDR2 FQNEAQ (reference sequence). CDR3 length equals 15 residues. CDR3 in DNA: TGTGCCAGTCACTTTAGACAGGGAAGATACAGTGAGCAGTTCTTC. This codes for CASHFRQGRYSEQFF.

The chain recombines TRBV4-1 with TRBJ1-6; no clear D. V was pared by 1 base and J by 7 bases, with 14 bases between. Per germline, CDR1 MGHRA and CDR2 YSYEKL. This CDR3 is 16 amino acids long. CDR3 in DNA: TGCGCCAGCAGCCAAGTCGAAAATAAGGCGAATTCACCCCTCCACTTT. Its protein is CASSQVENKANSPLHF.

The gene calls are TRBV27 and TRBJ2-3, with D perhaps TRBD2 (6 bases). V lost 1 base and J lost 4, with 12 bases in between. The CDR3 has 15 residues. The germline V gene has CDR1 MNHEY and CDR2 SMNVEV (reference sequence). CDR3 sequence reads: CASSLLAGGADTQYF. The CDR3 region has the DNA TGTGCCAGCAGTTTATTGGCTGGAGGGGCAGATACGCAGTATTTT.

The chain combines TRBV4-1 with TRBJ2-2; D is unclear. V lost 5 bases, J lost 1 base, and 11 bases lay in between. The CDR3 length is 15 residues. Germline V gives CDR1 MGHRA, CDR2 YSYEKL. CDR3 in DNA: TGCGCCAGCAGCTCTCGACTGGGGAACACCGGGGAGCTGTTTTTT. Translating it yields CASSSRLGNTGELFF.

The gene calls are TRBV18 and TRBJ2-3; weak D call: TRBD2 (6 bases). Germline loops: CDR1 KGHSH, CDR2 LQKENI. Trimming pared 2 bases from V and 3 bases from J, leaving 9 bases between. CDR3 size: 14 residues. The CDR3 is CASSPAGTTDTQYF. Here the CDR3 DNA reads TGTGCCAGCTCACCAGCGGGGACGACAGATACGCAGTATTTT.

This clonotype has only one observation. The CDR3 here is CASSLAEYYEQYF. CDR3 sequence (DNA): TGTGCCAGCAGCTTAGCAGAATACTACGAGCAGTACTTC. This chain uses TRBV7-9 with TRBJ2-7; D uncertain. V lost 0 bases and J lost 3, with 6 bases in between. The CDR3 runs to 13 residues. Germline CDR1 reads SEHNR; CDR2 reads FQNEAQ (reference sequence).

The chain recombines TRBV4-1 with TRBJ2-7, with 8 bases fitting TRBD2. CDR1 and CDR2 (germline): MGHRA, YSYEKL. This CDR3 is 15 amino acids long. J lost 5 bases, V lost 4 bases, and 10 bases had no gene match. The CDR3 loop is CASSLGGLDGDEQYV. The DNA of the CDR3 is TGCGCCAGCAGCCTCGGGGGACTAGATGGCGACGAGCAGTACGTC.